These T cell receptor beta chains were read from a single sample in a study of cytomegalovirus exposure and HLA in healthy donors. Sequencing used immunoSEQ multiplex PCR; TCRdb keeps in-frame clones, though not all of them. This sample carries 80,000 or so clones, over 70% of them seen once, and the ten largest clones take roughly 7.2%. The specimen sequenced was PBMCs. All receptors come from a woman between 35 and 50 years old in good health and CMV-seronegative. CDR3s include the opening cysteine and the closing phenylalanine or tryptophan. The D gene is left open where the match is weak. The size entry is marked missing in some rows and otherwise reads once, few, many or a size class.

clone_size,v_call,j_call,d_call,cdr3_length,cdr3_aa,cdr3_nt
few,TRBV20-1,TRBJ2-7,NA,11,CSANHKYEQYF,TGCAGTGCTAATCACAAATACGAGCAGTACTTC
NA,TRBV9,TRBJ2-1,NA,15,CASSPSSLSYNEQFF,TGTGCCAGCAGCCCTAGCAGTCTCTCCTACAATGAGCAGTTCTTC
NA,TRBV2,TRBJ2-3,NA,12,CASRPGRDTQYF,TGTGCCAGCAGGCCCGGTCGAGATACGCAGTATTTT
NA,TRBV19,TRBJ2-3,NA,13,CASRLEATDTQYF,TGTGCCAGTAGGCTGGAGGCCACAGATACGCAGTATTTT
many,TRBV28,TRBJ1-5,NA,16,CASNGAGVDPNQPQHF,TGTGCCAGCAACGGGGCAGGGGTCGACCCCAATCAGCCCCAGCATTTT
NA,TRBV6-1,TRBJ2-3,NA,17,CASSESPGLMGTDTQYF,TGTGCCAGCAGTGAGTCGCCGGGTCTTATGGGCACAGATACGCAGTATTTT
NA,TRBV19,TRBJ2-7,TRBD1,15,CASSIGTGGTYEQYF,TGTGCCAGTAGTATAGGTACAGGGGGAACCTACGAGCAGTACTTC
NA,TRBV11-2,TRBJ1-6,NA,14,CASSLDPGLGAPHF,TGTGCCAGCAGCTTAGATCCCGGGTTAGGGGCCCCACACTTT
NA,TRBV4-1,TRBJ2-3,TRBD2,20,CASSQTTTSGLSRRTDTQYF,TGCGCCAGCAGCCAAACGACTACTAGCGGGCTCTCTCGGCGCACAGATACGCAGTATTTT
NA,TRBV5-1,TRBJ2-5,NA,14,CASSFVSSQETQYF,TGCGCCAGCAGCTTTGTTTCTAGCCAAGAGACCCAGTACTTC
NA,TRBV6-1,TRBJ1-5,NA,15,CASRETGRGNQPQHF,TGTGCCAGCAGGGAGACAGGACGTGGCAATCAGCCCCAGCATTTT
NA,TRBV2,TRBJ2-7,TRBD2,19,CASSPNALAGRVSSYEQYF,TGTGCCAGCAGCCCGAACGCTTTAGCGGGACGGGTTAGCTCCTACGAGCAGTACTTC
NA,TRBV23-1,TRBJ1-4,TRBD1,17,CASSQNLRRQGGEKLFF,TGCGCCAGCAGTCAAAACCTTCGTAGACAGGGTGGTGAAAAACTGTTTTTT
NA,TRBV4-3,TRBJ1-4,NA,15,CASSQGVSGGEKLFF,TGCGCCAGCAGCCAAGGGGTCTCGGGTGGAGAAAAACTGTTTTTT
once,TRBV21-1,TRBJ2-7,NA,11,CASSKVGEQYF,TGTGCCAGCAGCAAAGTCGGCGAGCAGTACTTC
NA,TRBV30,TRBJ2-3,NA,14,CAWSGSLVLDTQYF,TGTGCCTGGAGTGGTTCACTAGTGCTCGATACGCAGTATTTT
few,TRBV28,TRBJ1-2,NA,14,CASSLRGARYGYTF,TGTGCCAGCAGTTTACGGGGGGCCCGTTATGGCTACACCTTC
NA,TRBV28,TRBJ2-5,NA,14,CASSLGVSQETQYF,TGTGCCAGCAGTTTAGGTGTCAGTCAAGAGACCCAGTACTTC
NA,TRBV15,TRBJ2-1,NA,16,CATSVSTGPPYNEQFF,TGTGCCACCAGCGTATCCACCGGTCCCCCCTACAATGAGCAGTTCTTC
NA,TRBV5-4,TRBJ2-7,TRBD2,15,CASSLPSGGRYEQYF,TGTGCCAGCAGCCTTCCTAGCGGGGGAAGGTACGAGCAGTACTTC
NA,TRBV2,TRBJ2-7,NA,16,CASSEGLTGSFHEQYF,TGTGCCAGCAGTGAGGGATTGACAGGTTCTTTCCACGAGCAGTACTTC
once,TRBV5-1,TRBJ2-1,TRBD1,14,CASSSAGGYNEQFF,TGCGCCAGCAGCTCGGCAGGGGGCTACAATGAGCAGTTCTTC
NA,TRBV19,TRBJ1-1,TRBD1,17,CASSTATGGAMNTEAFF,TGTGCCAGTAGTACTGCGACAGGGGGCGCGATGAACACTGAAGCTTTCTTT
NA,TRBV19,TRBJ2-2,TRBD1,15,CASSTDRVNTGELFF,TGTGCCAGTAGTACCGACAGGGTGAACACCGGGGAGCTGTTTTTT
NA,TRBV5-4,TRBJ1-1,TRBD1,15,CASSKGQTVDTEAFF,TGTGCCAGCAGCAAGGGACAGACGGTGGACACTGAAGCTTTCTTT
few,TRBV28,TRBJ1-2,TRBD1,16,CASSPTRTGGSYGYTF,TGTGCCAGCAGTCCCACGAGGACAGGGGGCTCCTATGGCTACACCTTC
NA,TRBV6-4,TRBJ1-5,TRBD1,15,CASSRTGDINQPQHF,TGTGCCAGCAGCAGGACAGGGGATATCAATCAGCCCCAGCATTTT
NA,TRBV10-3,TRBJ2-5,NA,19,CAISESKETGYWGQETQYF,TGTGCCATCAGTGAGTCGAAAGAAACAGGGTATTGGGGACAAGAGACCCAGTACTTC
NA,TRBV25-1,TRBJ2-7,TRBD1,15,CASSTQGTGYYEQYF,TGTGCCAGCAGTACACAGGGGACAGGGTACTACGAGCAGTACTTC
NA,TRBV5-6,TRBJ2-5,NA,16,CASSPSLVRGGETQYF,TGTGCCAGCAGCCCCTCTCTGGTGAGGGGAGGAGAGACCCAGTACTTC
NA,TRBV30,TRBJ1-2,TRBD1,15,CAWGRGTGGAYGYTF,TGTGCCTGGGGCCGCGGGACAGGGGGCGCCTATGGCTACACCTTC
NA,TRBV5-4,TRBJ1-5,NA,13,CASSLDRDQPQHF,TGTGCCAGCAGCCTGGATAGAGATCAGCCCCAGCATTTT